This TCR beta chain stems from a study of breast tumors, draining lymph nodes, adjacent tissues. Study-level findings and limits: The data were judged consistent with most tumor T cells coming from lymph node and expanding in tumor. Data only fit, rather than demonstrated, lymph node origin of most tumor T cells.

Breast cancer patients provided tissue from their axillary draining lymph nodes. There are 14 residues in the CDR3. V dropped 4 bases and J dropped 8; count of bases not matched to a gene: 8. This clonotype has at least ten counts. The antigen remains undetermined. Each CDR3 protein gets one entry after TCRdb re-called the multiplex PCR reads with MiXCR. In the table there are about 110,000 distinct CDR3 sequences, around 30% of which are singletons. This TCR derives from a female donor with breast cancer. Some clones in this sample may be carry-over from other donors' samples. V and J are TRBV12-3 or TRBV12-4 and TRBJ2-1, with TRBD2 matching 7 bases. The sequencing input was axillary lymph node tissue. CDR3 sequence: CASSSGGGRDEQFF. Here the CDR3 DNA reads TGTGCCAGCAGTTCGGGCGGGGGTAGAGATGAGCAGTTCTTC.